The next 5 T cell receptor beta chains were all read from a single sample in a study of T-cell reconstitution after alpha-beta-depleted transplantation in children. Unique molecular identifiers were used to barcode this TCRbeta library. TCRdb recomputed calls from the PCR reads with MiXCR, one row per CDR3 protein. The repertoire holds some 200,000 distinct CDR3 sequences, with about 7% as singletons. The material sequenced was PBMCs, taken before TCRalphabeta/CD19-depleted stem cell transplant. The receptors were gathered from a boy aged 2 to 10 with acute lymphoblastic leukemia, due to receive a stem cell transplant.

V and J are TRBV4-1 and TRBJ1-1, with D unresolved. Trimming cost V 5 bases and J 0 bases, with 7 bases left between them. CDR1 and CDR2 from the germline V gene are MGHRA and YSYEKL. The CDR3 has 13 amino acids. The CDR3, as DNA: TGCGCCAGCAGCAGGAGTTTGAACACTGAAGCTTTCTTT. Translated, it gives CASSRSLNTEAFF.

This clonotype was seen many times. J is TRBJ2-7 and V is TRBV12-3 or TRBV12-4, with D unclear. This CDR3 is built from 13 residues. The germline V and J ends were trimmed by 3 bases and 7 bases, with 13 bases remaining between them. CDR3 sequence reads: CASSFSIGFEQYF. The CDR3 DNA sequence: TGTGCCAGCAGTTTTTCGATCGGCTTTGAGCAGTACTTC.

This chain uses TRBV18 with TRBJ2-5, with 10 bases that match TRBD2. Germline loops: CDR1 KGHSH, CDR2 LQKENI. The V gene end was trimmed by 3 bases and the J gene end by 5 bases; junction bases not matched to a gene: 6. The CDR3 is made up of 15 amino acids. The DNA of the CDR3 is TGTGCCAGCTCACCCACTAGCGGGGCGAAGGAGACCCAGTACTTC. It codes for CASSPTSGAKETQYF.

The CDR3 DNA sequence: TGTGCCAGCAGCTTGAGATGGGAGACCCAGTACTTC. Its translation is CASSLRWETQYF. V and J are TRBV5-5 and TRBJ2-5, with unresolved D. The CDR3 runs 12 residues. Trimming left V 1 base short and J 5 bases short, with 6 bases between. Germline V gene lookup returns CDR1 SGHKS and CDR2 YYEKEE (reference sequence).

In its sample, this clonotype was seen a few times. The V call is TRBV2, the J call TRBJ2-1, with 11 bases that match TRBD2. Germline CDR1 is SNHLY and CDR2 is FYNNEI. The CDR3 extends over 17 amino acids. After removal of 2 bases from V and 0 bases from J, the junction contained 3 bases not matched to a gene. CDR3 nucleotide sequence: TGTGCCAGCAGTGAAAGTACTAGCGGGAGCTCCTACAATGAGCAGTTCTTC. Encoded protein: CASSESTSGSSYNEQFF.